This TCR beta chain was observed in a study of cytomegalovirus exposure and HLA in healthy donors. Broader study findings: When analyzed later, the rates of TCR association showed variation by HLA locus, with DRB1 the most and HLA-C the fewest.

PCR was performed using 60 Vbeta and 13 Jbeta primers. Measured with immunoSEQ multiplex PCR; TCRdb has only the in-frame clones, and not every one. This listing includes 95,000 to 150,000 clones. As concerns this clone: Its antigen is not identified.

V lost 7 bases and J 3 bases, leaving 18 bases between the germline ends. The CDR3 has 15 amino acids. Looked up from germline, CDR1 is SGHRS and CDR2 is YFSETQ. The chain couples TRBV5-1 to TRBJ2-3; D perhaps matches TRBD2 (6 bases). The sample comprised PBMCs. This TCR came from a man aged 25 to 40 in good health and CMV-seronegative. CDR3 DNA sequence: TGCGCCAGCGGGCCTGACGGAGGGCCAACAGATACGCAGTATTTT. Protein: CASGPDGGPTDTQYF.